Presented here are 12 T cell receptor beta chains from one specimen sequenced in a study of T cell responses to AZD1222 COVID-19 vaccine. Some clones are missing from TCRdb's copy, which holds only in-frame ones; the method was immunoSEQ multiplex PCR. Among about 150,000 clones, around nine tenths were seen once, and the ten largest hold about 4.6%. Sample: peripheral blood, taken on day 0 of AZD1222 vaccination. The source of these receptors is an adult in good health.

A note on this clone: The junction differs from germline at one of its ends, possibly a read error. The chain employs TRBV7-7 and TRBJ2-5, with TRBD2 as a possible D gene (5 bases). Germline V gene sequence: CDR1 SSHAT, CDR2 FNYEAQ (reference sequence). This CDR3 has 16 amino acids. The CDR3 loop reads CASSLFVLSGQETQYF. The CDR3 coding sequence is TGTGCTAGCAGCTTGTTCGTCCTGAGCGGACAAGAGACCCAGTACTTC.

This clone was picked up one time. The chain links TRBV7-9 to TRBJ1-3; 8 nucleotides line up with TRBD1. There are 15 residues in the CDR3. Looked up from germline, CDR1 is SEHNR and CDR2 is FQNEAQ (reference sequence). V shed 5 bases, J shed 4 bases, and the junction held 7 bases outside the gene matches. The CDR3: CASSTHDRGGNTIYF. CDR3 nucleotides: TGTGCCAGCAGCACCCACGACAGGGGAGGAAACACCATATATTTT.

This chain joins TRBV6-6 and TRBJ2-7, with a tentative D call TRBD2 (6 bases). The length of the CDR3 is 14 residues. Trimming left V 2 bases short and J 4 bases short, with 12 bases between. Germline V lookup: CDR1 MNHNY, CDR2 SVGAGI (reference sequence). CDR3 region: CASSYQHGGYEQYF. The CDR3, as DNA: TGTGCCAGCAGTTACCAACACGGAGGGTACGAGCAGTACTTC.

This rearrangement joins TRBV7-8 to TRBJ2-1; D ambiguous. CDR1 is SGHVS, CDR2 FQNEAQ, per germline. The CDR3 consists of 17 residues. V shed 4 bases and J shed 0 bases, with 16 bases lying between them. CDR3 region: CASSSQLDLNSYNEQFF. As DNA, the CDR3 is TGTGCCAGCAGCTCACAGCTAGACCTCAACTCCTACAATGAGCAGTTCTTC.

The CDR3 sequence: CASTVSYNEQFF. In nucleotides, the CDR3 is TGTGCCAGCACAGTGTCCTACAATGAGCAGTTCTTC. This sequence joins TRBV6-5 and TRBJ2-1; the D is unclear. From germline, CDR1 is MNHEY and CDR2 SVGAGI. CDR3 length: 12 amino acids. Trimming took 7 bases from V and 1 from J, leaving 5 bases between them.

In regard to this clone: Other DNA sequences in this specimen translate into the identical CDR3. The DNA for the CDR3 is TGCGCCAGCAGCCAAGTGGGGGGGAACACCGGGGAGCTGTTTTTT. Protein: CASSQVGGNTGELFF. The rearrangement uses TRBV4-3 and TRBJ2-2, with D possibly TRBD2 on 6 matching bases. Germline V lookup: CDR1 LGHNA, CDR2 YSLEER. Trimming shortened V by 1 base and J by 1 base, and 7 bases separated the two germline ends. CDR3 length equals 15 residues.

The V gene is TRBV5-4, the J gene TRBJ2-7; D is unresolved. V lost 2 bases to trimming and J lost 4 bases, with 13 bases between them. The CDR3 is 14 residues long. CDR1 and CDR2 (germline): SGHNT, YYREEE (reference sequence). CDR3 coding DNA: TGTGCCAGCAGCTTATCCCTATCCCCTTACGAGCAGTACTTC. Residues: CASSLSLSPYEQYF.

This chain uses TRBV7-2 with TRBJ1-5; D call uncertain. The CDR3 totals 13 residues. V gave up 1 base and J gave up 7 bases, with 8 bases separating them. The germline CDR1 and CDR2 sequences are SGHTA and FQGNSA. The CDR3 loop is CASSLVGIQPQHF. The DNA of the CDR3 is TGTGCCAGCAGCTTAGTCGGTATACAGCCCCAGCATTTT.

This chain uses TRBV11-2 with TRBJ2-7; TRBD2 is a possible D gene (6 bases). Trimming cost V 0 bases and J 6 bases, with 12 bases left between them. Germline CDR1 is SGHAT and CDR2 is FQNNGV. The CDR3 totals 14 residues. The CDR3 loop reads CASSLDPTEGEQYF. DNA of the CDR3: TGTGCCAGCAGCTTAGATCCAACGGAGGGCGAGCAGTACTTC.

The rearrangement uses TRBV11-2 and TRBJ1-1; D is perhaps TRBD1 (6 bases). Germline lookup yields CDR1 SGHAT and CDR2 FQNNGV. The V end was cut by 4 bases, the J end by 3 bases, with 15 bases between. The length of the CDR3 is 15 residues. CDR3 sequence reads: CASSSLDSRDTEAFF. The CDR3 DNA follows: TGTGCCAGCAGCTCCCTGGACAGCAGGGACACTGAAGCTTTCTTT.

The CDR3 DNA reads TGTGCCAGCAGTGAACCCGGACCCCTAGGGACCCAGTACTTC. It encodes CASSEPGPLGTQYF. The chain couples TRBV25-1 to TRBJ2-5; D is unresolved. The CDR3 totals 14 residues. V dropped 2 bases and J dropped 7 bases, with 14 bases sitting between them. Germline V gene data show CDR1 as MGHDK and CDR2 as SYGVNS.

CDR3 nucleotide sequence: TGTGCCAGCAGTTCATTACAGGGGGTAATCAATCAGCCCCAGCATTTT. It specifies CASSSLQGVINQPQHF. The chain carries TRBV27 and TRBJ1-5, with 8 bases matching TRBD1. CDR1 is MNHEY, CDR2 SMNVEV, per germline (reference sequence). This CDR3 is built from 16 residues. V gave up 4 bases and J gave up 3 bases; unmatched junction bases: 8.